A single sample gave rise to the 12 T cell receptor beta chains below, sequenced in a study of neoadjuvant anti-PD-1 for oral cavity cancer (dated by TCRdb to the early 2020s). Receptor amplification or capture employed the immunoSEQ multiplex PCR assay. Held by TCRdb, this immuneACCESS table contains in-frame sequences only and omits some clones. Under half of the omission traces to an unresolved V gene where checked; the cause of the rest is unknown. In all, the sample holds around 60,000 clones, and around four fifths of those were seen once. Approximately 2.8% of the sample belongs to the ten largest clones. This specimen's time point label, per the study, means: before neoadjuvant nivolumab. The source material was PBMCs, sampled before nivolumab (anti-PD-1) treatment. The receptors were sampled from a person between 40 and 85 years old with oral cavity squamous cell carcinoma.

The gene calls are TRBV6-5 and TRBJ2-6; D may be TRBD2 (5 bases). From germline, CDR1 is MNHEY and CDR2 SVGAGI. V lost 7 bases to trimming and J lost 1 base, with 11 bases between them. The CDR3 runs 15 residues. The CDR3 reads CASTNGGSGANVLTF. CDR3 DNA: TGTGCCAGCACCAACGGAGGTTCTGGGGCCAACGTCCTGACTTTC.

Here the CDR3 reads CASGGQGDNQPQHF. The CDR3 region has the DNA TGTGCCAGCGGAGGACAGGGAGACAATCAGCCCCAGCATTTT. The chain joins TRBV6-1 to TRBJ1-5; 8 bases agree with TRBD1. V gave up 8 bases and J gave up 3 bases; unmatched junction bases: 6. CDR3 length: 14 amino acids. Germline CDR1 MNHNS, CDR2 SASEGT.

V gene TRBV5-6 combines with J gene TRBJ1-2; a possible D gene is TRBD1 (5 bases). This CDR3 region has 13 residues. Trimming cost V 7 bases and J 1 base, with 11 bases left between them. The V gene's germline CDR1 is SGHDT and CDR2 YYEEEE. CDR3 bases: TGTGCCAGCGGACCCAGGGTTAACTATGGCTACACCTTC. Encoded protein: CASGPRVNYGYTF. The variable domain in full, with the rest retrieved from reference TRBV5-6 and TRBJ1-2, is DAGVTQSPTHLIKTRGQQVTLRCSPKSGHDTVSWYQQALGQGPQFIFQYYEEEERQRGNFPDRFSGHQFPNYSSELNVNALLLGDSALYLCASGPRVNYGYTFGSGTRLTVV.

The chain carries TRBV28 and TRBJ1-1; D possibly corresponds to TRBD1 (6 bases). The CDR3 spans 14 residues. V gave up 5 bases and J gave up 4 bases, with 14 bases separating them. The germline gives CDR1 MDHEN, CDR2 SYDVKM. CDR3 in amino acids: CASSPGVRFTEAFF. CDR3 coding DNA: TGTGCCAGCAGTCCAGGGGTTCGCTTCACTGAAGCTTTCTTT.

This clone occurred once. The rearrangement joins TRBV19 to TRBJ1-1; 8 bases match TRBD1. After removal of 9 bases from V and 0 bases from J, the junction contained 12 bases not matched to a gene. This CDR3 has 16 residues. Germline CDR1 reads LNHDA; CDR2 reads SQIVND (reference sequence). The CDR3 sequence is CARSADRDPMNTEAFF. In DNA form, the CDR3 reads TGTGCCAGGAGTGCGGACAGGGACCCCATGAACACTGAAGCTTTCTTT. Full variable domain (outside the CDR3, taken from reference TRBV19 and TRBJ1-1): DGGITQSPKYLFRKEGQNVTLSCEQNLNHDAMYWYRQDPGQGLRLIYYSQIVNDFQKGDIAEGYSVSREKKESFPLTVTSAQKNPTAFYLCARSADRDPMNTEAFFGQGTRLTVV.

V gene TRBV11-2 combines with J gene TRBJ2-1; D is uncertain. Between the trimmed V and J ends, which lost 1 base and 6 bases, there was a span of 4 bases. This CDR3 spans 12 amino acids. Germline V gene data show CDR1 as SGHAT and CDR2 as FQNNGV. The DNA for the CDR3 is TGTGCCAGCAGCTTAGGGGTCAATGAGCAGTTCTTC. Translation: CASSLGVNEQFF.

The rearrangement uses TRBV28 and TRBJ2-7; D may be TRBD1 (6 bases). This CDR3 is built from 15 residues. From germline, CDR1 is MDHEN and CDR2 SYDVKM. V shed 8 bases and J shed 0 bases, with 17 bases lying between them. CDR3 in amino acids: CASVLVQGHSYEQYF. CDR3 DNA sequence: TGTGCCAGCGTACTAGTCCAGGGGCACTCCTACGAGCAGTACTTC.

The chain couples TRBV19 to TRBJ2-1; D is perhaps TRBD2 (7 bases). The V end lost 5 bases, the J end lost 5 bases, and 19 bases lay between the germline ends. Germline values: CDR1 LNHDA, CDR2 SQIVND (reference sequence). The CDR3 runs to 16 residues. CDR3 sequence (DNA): TGTGCCAGTAGTGTATGGGGGGGGCGCAGGGACAATGAGCAGTTCTTC. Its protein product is CASSVWGGRRDNEQFF.

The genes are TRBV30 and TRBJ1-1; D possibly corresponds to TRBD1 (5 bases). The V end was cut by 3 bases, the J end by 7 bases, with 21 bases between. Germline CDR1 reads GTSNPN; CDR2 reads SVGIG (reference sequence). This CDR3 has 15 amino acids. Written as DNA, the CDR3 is TGTGCCTGGAGAACCCGGGACCCCATTTGGGATGAAGCTTTCTTT. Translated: CAWRTRDPIWDEAFF.

CDR3 nucleotides: TGTGCCAGCAGCGCACCCTTCTCAGGGAACGGGGCCAACGTCCTGACTTTC. This translates into CASSAPFSGNGANVLTF. The chain joins TRBV9 to TRBJ2-6; tentatively, D is TRBD1 (5 bases). From germline, CDR1 is SGDLS and CDR2 YYNGEE. The CDR3 loop spans 17 amino acids. V was shortened by 3 bases and J by 4 bases, with 17 bases between the two germline ends.

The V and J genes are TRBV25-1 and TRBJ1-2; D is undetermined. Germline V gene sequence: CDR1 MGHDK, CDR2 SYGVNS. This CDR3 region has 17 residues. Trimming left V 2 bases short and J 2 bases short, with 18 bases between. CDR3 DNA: TGTGCCAGCAGTGAACCCCGGGCTGCGAAAGCAAACTATGGCTACACCTTC. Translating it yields CASSEPRAAKANYGYTF.

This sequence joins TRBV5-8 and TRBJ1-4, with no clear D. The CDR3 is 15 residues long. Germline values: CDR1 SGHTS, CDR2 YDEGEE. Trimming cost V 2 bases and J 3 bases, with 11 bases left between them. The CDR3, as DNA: TGTGCCAGCAGCTTCGCGGGGAAAGCTAATGAAAAACTGTTTTTT. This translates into CASSFAGKANEKLFF.